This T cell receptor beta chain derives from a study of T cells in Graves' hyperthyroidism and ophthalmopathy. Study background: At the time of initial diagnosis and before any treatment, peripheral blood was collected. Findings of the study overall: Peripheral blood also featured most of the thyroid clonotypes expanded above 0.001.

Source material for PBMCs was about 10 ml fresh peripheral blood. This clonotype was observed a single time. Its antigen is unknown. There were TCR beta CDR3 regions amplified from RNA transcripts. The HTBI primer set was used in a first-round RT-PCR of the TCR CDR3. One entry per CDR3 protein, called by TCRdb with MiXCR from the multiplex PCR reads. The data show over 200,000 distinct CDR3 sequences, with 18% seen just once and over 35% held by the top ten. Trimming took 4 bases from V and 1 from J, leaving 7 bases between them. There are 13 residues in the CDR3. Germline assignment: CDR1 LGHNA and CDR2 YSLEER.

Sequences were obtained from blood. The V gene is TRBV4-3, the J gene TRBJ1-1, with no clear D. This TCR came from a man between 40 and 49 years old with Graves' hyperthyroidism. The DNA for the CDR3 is TGCGCCAGCAGCCGCAACAAGAACACTGAAGCTTTCTTT. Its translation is CASSRNKNTEAFF.